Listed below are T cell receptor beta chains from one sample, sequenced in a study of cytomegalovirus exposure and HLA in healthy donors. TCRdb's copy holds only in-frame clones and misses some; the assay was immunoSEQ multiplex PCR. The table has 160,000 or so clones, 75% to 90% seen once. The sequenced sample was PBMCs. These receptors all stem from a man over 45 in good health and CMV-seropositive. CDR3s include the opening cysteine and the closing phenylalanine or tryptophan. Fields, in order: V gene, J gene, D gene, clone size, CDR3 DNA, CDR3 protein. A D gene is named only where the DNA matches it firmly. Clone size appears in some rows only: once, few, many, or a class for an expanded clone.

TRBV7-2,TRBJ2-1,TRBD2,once,TGTGCCAGCGCCGGGAGGAGGCCCTACAATGAGCAGTTCTTC,CASAGRRPYNEQFF
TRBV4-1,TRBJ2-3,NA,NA,TGCGCCAGCAGCCAAGACTCGGCTGGGGCGGATACGCAGTATTTT,CASSQDSAGADTQYF
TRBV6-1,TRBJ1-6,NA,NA,TGTGCCAGCGAGAACCCTTCACCCCTCCACTTT,CASENPSPLHF
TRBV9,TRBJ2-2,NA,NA,TGTGCCAGCAGCGTAAGTCTCGGTACCGGGGAGCTGTTTTTT,CASSVSLGTGELFF
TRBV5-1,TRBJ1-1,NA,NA,TGCGCCAGCAGCTCACGCAGGGCCCCCGGCACTGAAGCTTTCTTT,CASSSRRAPGTEAFF
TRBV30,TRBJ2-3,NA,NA,TGTGCCTGGAGCGGGGGGCAGGTCACAGATACGCAGTATTTT,CAWSGGQVTDTQYF
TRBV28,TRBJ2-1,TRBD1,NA,TGTGCCAGCAGATTCAGACAGGGAAGGGGACCCTACAATGAGCAGTTCTTC,CASRFRQGRGPYNEQFF
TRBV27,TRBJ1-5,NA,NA,TGTGCCAGCAGTAAGGAGCATAGCAATCAGCCCCAGCATTTT,CASSKEHSNQPQHF
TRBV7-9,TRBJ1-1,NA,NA,TGTGCCAGCAGCTTAAGTCCAGGGTTGGTGAACACTGAAGCTTTCTTT,CASSLSPGLVNTEAFF
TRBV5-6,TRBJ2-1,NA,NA,TGTGCCAGCAGCGGGGGTACAGGGTTCGTAATCAATGAGCAGTTCTTC,CASSGGTGFVINEQFF
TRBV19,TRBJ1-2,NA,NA,TGTGCCAGTAGTATTAGGTTTGGGTCGACCCCGAGGGATGGCTACACCTTC,CASSIRFGSTPRDGYTF
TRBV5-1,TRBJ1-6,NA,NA,TGCGCCAGCAGCTTGACAGGGACTACGGCACCCCTCCACTTT,CASSLTGTTAPLHF
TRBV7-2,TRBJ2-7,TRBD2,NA,TGTGCCAGCAGCTTAGTCGGTGCGCTAGCGGCCCGGGCCGTCTACGAGCAGTACTTC,CASSLVGALAARAVYEQYF
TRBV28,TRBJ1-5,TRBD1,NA,TGTGCCAGCAGTTTATTCGGATTAACAGGGGGCCCCAATCAGCCCCAGCATTTT,CASSLFGLTGGPNQPQHF
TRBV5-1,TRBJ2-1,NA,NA,TGCGCCAGCAGACCAACAGGGAACTCCTACAATGAGCAGTTCTTC,CASRPTGNSYNEQFF
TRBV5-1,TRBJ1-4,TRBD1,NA,TGCGCCAGCAGCACCGGGACAGGGGGTGAAAAACTGTTTTTT,CASSTGTGGEKLFF
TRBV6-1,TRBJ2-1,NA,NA,TGTGCCAGCAGTGTTAATCCGGGAAAGGTGGGTGAGCAGTTCTTC,CASSVNPGKVGEQFF
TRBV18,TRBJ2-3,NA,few,TGTGCCAGCTCACTCATGCCTAGCGGCACAGATACGCAGTATTTT,CASSLMPSGTDTQYF
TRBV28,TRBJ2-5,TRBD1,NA,TGTGCCAGCAGTGGGGACAGGGGGCAAGAGACCCAGTACTTC,CASSGDRGQETQYF
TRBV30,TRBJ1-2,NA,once,TGTGCCTGGAGCCAGATCGCCTATGGCTACACCTTC,CAWSQIAYGYTF
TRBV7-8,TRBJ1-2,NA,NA,TGTGCCAGCAGTCAACTTAACTATGGCTACACCTTC,CASSQLNYGYTF
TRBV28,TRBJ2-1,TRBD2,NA,TGTGCCAGCAGTTTAGGACTAGCAGCCTCCAATGAGCAGTTCTTC,CASSLGLAASNEQFF
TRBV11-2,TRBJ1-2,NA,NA,TGTGCCAGCAGCTTAGCAGGCAGCTACTATGGCTACACCTTC,CASSLAGSYYGYTF
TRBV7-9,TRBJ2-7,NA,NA,TGTGCCAGCAGCTTGACAGAAGACTACGAGCAGTACTTC,CASSLTEDYEQYF
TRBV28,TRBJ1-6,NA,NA,TGTGCCAGCAGTTTAATAAGACACACCAATTCACCCCTCCACTTT,CASSLIRHTNSPLHF
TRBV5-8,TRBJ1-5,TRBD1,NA,TGTGCCAGCAGCCCAGACAGGGCCCCCTATAGCAATCAGCCCCAGCATTTT,CASSPDRAPYSNQPQHF
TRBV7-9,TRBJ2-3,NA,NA,TGTGCCAGCAGCTTAGCAGCTGCCACAGATACGCAGTATTTT,CASSLAAATDTQYF
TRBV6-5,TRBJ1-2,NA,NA,TGTGCCAGCAGGGCGTCAGGGTGGTCCTATGGCTACACCTTC,CASRASGWSYGYTF
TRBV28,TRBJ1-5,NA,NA,TGTGCCAGCAGTTTTGCAGATCACAATCAGCCCCAGCATTTT,CASSFADHNQPQHF
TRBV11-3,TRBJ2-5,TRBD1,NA,TGTGCCAGCAGTCCGGGACAGGGTGGCCAAGAGACCCAGTACTTC,CASSPGQGGQETQYF
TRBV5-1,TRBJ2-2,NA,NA,TGCGCCAGCAGCTTGACAGCCGCGAACACCGGGGAGCTGTTTTTT,CASSLTAANTGELFF
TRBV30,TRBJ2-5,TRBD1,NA,TGTGCCTGGAGTTACAGGGGAGAGACCCAGTACTTC,CAWSYRGETQYF
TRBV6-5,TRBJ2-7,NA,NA,TGTGCCAGCAGTACCCCTCACAAGAACTACGAGCAGTACTTC,CASSTPHKNYEQYF
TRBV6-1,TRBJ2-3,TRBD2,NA,TGTGCCAGCAGTGGACTAGCGGGAGGGCAAGTTACAGATACGCAGTATTTT,CASSGLAGGQVTDTQYF
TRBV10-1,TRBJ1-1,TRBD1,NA,TGCGCCAGCAATCGAAACCCATCGGACAGGGCCAACACTGAAGCTTTCTTT,CASNRNPSDRANTEAFF
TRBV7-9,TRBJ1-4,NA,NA,TGTGCCAGCAGCCAATCCGGGACAACTCTCGGGGAAAAACTGTTTTTT,CASSQSGTTLGEKLFF
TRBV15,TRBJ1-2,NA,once,TGTGCCACCAGCAGAGATCACGGACGGACCCGGGAGTCTAACTATGGCTACACCTTC,CATSRDHGRTRESNYGYTF
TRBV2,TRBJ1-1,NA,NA,TGTGCCAGCAGTGGTGAGGGAAGGACTGAAGCTTTCTTT,CASSGEGRTEAFF
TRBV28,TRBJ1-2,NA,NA,TGTGCCAGCTACATTAACTATGGCTACACCTTC,CASYINYGYTF